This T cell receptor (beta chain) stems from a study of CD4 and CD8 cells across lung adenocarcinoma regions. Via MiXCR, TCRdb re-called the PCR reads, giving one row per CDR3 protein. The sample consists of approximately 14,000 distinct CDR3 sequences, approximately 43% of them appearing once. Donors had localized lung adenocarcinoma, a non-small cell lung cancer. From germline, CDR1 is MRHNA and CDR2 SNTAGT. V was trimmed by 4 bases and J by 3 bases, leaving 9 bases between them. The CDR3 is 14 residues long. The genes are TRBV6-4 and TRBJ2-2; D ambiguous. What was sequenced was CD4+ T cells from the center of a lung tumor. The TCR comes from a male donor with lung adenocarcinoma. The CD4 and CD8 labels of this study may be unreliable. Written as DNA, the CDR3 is TGTGCCAGCAGTGCCGTGACTCACACCGGGGAGCTGTTTTTT. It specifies CASSAVTHTGELFF.